Following are 5 T cell receptor beta chains from one sample sequenced in a study of T-cell reconstitution after alpha-beta-depleted transplantation in children. A TCRbeta library incorporating unique molecular identifiers was prepared. TCRdb redid the calling of the PCR reads with MiXCR, one entry per CDR3 protein. Of about 460,000 distinct CDR3 sequences detected, around 10% appear once; the ten largest clones hold 12% to 15%. The sample here was PBMCs, mostly from graft donor cells, taken 180 days after TCRalphabeta/CD19-depleted stem cell transplant. These receptors were obtained from a female patient younger than 10 who had a stem cell transplant for aplastic anemia, so the T cells may come from the graft donor.

V and J are TRBV3-1 and TRBJ1-1, with D perhaps TRBD1 (5 bases). CDR3 length equals 13 residues. The ends were cut back, 3 bases at V and 7 bases at J, with 12 bases in the middle. Germline loops: CDR1 LGHDT, CDR2 YNNKEL (reference sequence). In DNA form, the CDR3 reads TGTGCCAGCAGCCACACTAGGCAGGGTGAAGCTTTCTTT. Its protein product is CASSHTRQGEAFF.

The sample holds a few counts of this clonotype. The V and J genes are TRBV6-1 and TRBJ2-7; D is perhaps TRBD2 (6 bases). V dropped 7 bases and J dropped 9 bases, with 25 bases sitting between them. CDR1 and CDR2 (germline): MNHNS, SASEGT. The CDR3 is 15 amino acids. The CDR3 nucleotides are TGTGCCAGCACCGCCTTGGAGGGTTGGGGGTTATGGCAGTACTTC. It translates to CASTALEGWGLWQYF.

This chain links TRBV29-1 with TRBJ1-2; tentatively, D is TRBD1 (5 bases). Germline CDR1 is SQVTM and CDR2 is ANQGSEA. The CDR3 extends over 14 amino acids. V was cut by 7 bases and J by 1 base, with 16 bases left in between. The CDR3 here is CSGGDASRNYGYTF. CDR3 nucleotide sequence: TGCAGCGGGGGGGACGCGAGTCGTAACTATGGCTACACCTTC.

The chain uses TRBV15 and TRBJ2-5; D possibly corresponds to TRBD1 (6 bases). Germline-derived CDR1 and CDR2 are LNHNV and YYDKDF (reference sequence). V shed 0 bases and J shed 3 bases, with 14 bases lying between them. This CDR3 region has 16 residues. This chain's CDR3 is CATSRDPWDTKETQYF. CDR3 nucleotides: TGTGCCACCAGCAGAGATCCCTGGGACACCAAAGAGACCCAGTACTTC. Full variable domain (missing parts from reference TRBV15 and TRBJ2-5): DAMVIQNPRYQVTQFGKPVTLSCSQTLNHNVMYWYQQKSSQAPKLLFHYYDKDFNNEADTPDNFQSRRPNTSFCFLDIRSPGLGDTAMYLCATSRDPWDTKETQYFGPGTRLLVL.

The CDR3 region has the DNA TGTGCCAGTTGCACTAGCGGGATTACCGGAGCCTACGAGCAGTACTTC. Residues: CASCTSGITGAYEQYF. This chain links TRBV28 with TRBJ2-7; 10 bases match TRBD2. The V gene end was trimmed by 9 bases and the J gene end by 2 bases; junction bases not matched to a gene: 13. Germline CDR1 MDHEN, CDR2 SYDVKM. The CDR3 length is 16 residues.